This section outlines one T cell receptor beta chain sequence together with its context. These data come from a study of blood T cell repertoires in COVID-19. Overall study context: The United States, Italy and Spain were the sources of the acute and convalescent COVID-19 samples. Nucleic acid was either cDNA or gDNA, and it came from T cells, B-cell-depleted T cells, or PBMCs.

How the authors handled the data: Estimation of nucleated cell counts relied on the amplification of reference gene primers. Profiling relied on immunoSEQ multiplex PCR, and the TCRdb table lists in-frame clones only, not all of them. For V, J and clone size, that table is used; D and trimming come from the DNA. The sample yields 90,000 or so clones, 70% to 90% seen once. Germline CDR1 reads SGHTA; CDR2 reads FQGNSA. This CDR3 region has 17 residues. V shed 4 bases and J 0 bases; nucleotides not matched to a gene: 3. This receptor was obtained from a human donor in a cohort sampled during active COVID-19. Material for sequencing was peripheral blood. This chain links TRBV7-2 with TRBJ2-6, with 10 bases identical to TRBD1. Here the CDR3 DNA reads TGTGCCAGCAGCTCGACAGGGGGCTACTCTGGGGCCAACGTCCTGACTTTC. Its protein product is CASSSTGGYSGANVLTF.